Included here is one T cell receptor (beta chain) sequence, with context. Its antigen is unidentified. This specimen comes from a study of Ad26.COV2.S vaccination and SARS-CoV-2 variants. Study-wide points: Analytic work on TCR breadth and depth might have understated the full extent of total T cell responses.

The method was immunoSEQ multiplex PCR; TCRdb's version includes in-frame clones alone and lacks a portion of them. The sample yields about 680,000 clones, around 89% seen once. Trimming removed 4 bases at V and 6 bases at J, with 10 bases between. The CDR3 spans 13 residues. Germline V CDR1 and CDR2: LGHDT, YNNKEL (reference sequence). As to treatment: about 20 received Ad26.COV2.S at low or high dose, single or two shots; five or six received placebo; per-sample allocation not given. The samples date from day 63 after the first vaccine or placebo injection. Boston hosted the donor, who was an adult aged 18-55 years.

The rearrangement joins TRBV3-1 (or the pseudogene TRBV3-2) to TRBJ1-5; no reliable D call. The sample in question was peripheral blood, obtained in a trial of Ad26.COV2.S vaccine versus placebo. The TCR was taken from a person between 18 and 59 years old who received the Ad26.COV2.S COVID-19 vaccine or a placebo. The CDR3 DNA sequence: TGTGCCAGCAGCCGGTGGCCCGGTCAGCCCCAGCATTTT. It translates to CASSRWPGQPQHF.